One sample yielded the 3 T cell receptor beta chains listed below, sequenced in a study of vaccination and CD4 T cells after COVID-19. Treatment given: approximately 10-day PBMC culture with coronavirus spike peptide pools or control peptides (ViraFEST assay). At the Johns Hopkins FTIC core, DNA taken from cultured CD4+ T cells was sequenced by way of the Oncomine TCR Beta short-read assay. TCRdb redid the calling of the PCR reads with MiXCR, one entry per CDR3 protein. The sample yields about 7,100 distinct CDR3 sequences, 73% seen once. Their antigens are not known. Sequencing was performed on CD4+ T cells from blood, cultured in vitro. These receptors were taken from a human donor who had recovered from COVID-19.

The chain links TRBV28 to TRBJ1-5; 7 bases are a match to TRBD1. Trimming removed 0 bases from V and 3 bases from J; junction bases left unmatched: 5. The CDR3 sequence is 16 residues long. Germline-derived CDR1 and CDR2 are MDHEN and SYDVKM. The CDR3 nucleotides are TGTGCCAGCAGTTTATGGGGGGGACAGATCAATCAGCCCCAGCATTTT. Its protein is CASSLWGGQINQPQHF.

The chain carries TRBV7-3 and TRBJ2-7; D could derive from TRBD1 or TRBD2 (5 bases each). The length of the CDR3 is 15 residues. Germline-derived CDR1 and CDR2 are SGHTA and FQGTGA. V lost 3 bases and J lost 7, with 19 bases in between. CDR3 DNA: TGTGCCAGCAGCTTGGGGGTGGGCCTTGGCTATGAGCAGTACTTC. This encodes CASSLGVGLGYEQYF.

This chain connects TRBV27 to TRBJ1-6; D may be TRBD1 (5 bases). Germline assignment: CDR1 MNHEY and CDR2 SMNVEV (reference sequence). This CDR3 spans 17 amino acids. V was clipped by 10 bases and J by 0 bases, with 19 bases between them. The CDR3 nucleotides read TGTGCCACCTCGACGCGGGGGGTGAGCTCCTATAATTCACCCCTCCACTTT. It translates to CATSTRGVSSYNSPLHF.